Presented here are 9 T cell receptor beta chains from one specimen sequenced in a study of human T cells and chemical hapten exposure. From the RACE reads, TCRdb called clonotypes with MiXCR, one entry per CDR3 protein. This sample has about 340,000 distinct CDR3 sequences; around 7% occur once, and the top ten carry about 8%. Time point denoted: patch test 1, 2 weeks after DPC sensitization. Treatment indicated: therapeutic diphenylcyclopropenone sensitization with weekly scalp DPC. The sequencing here drew on whole blood, taken in connection with sensitization to the hapten diphenylcyclopropenone (DPC). These receptors all stem from a woman aged 18-29 years with alopecia areata. Some clones in this sample may be carry-over from other donors' samples.

The chain couples TRBV20-1 to TRBJ2-3; tentatively, D is TRBD2 (6 bases). Germline lookup yields CDR1 DFQATT and CDR2 SNEGSKA (reference sequence). V was pared by 3 bases and J by 0 bases, with 10 bases between. The CDR3 totals 14 residues. The CDR3 nucleotides read TGCAGTGCTAGTCCCGCGGGGAGCACAGATACGCAGTATTTT. Its protein is CSASPAGSTDTQYF.

This clonotype was counted between two and nine times. Compared with germline, one end of the junction differs, possibly owing to a read error. The V gene is TRBV20-1, the J gene TRBJ2-7, with D unresolved. Germline values: CDR1 DFQATT, CDR2 SNEGSKA (reference sequence). CDR3 length: 15 amino acids. CDR3 protein: CSAVSFAQSSDEQYF. The CDR3 DNA reads as TGCAGTGCTGTTAGTTTCGCCCAAAGCTCCGACGAGCAGTACTTC.

This clonotype appeared many times. V is TRBV29-1 and J is TRBJ1-1, with D maybe TRBD1 (6 bases). The germline CDR1 and CDR2 sequences are SQVTM and ANQGSEA. The CDR3 is 12 residues long. V lost 8 bases and J lost 2, with 12 bases in between. CDR3 nucleotides: TGCAGCTCCGGGACACTTAACACTGAAGCTTTCTTT. As protein: CSSGTLNTEAFF.

The chain combines TRBV18 with TRBJ2-5; TRBD2 is a possible D gene (7 bases). V was cut by 0 bases and J by 4 bases, with 12 bases left in between. CDR1 and CDR2 from the germline V gene are KGHSH and LQKENI. The CDR3 loop spans 15 amino acids. The CDR3 nucleotides read TGTGCCAGCTCACCACCGAGGGGGGGCAGAGAGACCCAGTACTTC. Translation: CASSPPRGGRETQYF. Variable domain in full (rest from reference TRBV18 and TRBJ2-5): NAGVMQNPRHLVRRRGQEARLRCSPMKGHSHVYWYRQLPEEGLKFMVYLQKENIIDESGMPKERFSAEFPKEGPSILRIQQVVRGDSAAYFCASSPPRGGRETQYFGPGTRLLVL.

This clonotype appeared a few times. The chain combines TRBV27 with TRBJ1-5; tentatively, D is TRBD1 (5 bases). The CDR3 length is 14 residues. V was clipped by 5 bases and J by 4 bases, with 12 bases between them. From germline, CDR1 is MNHEY and CDR2 SMNVEV (reference sequence). The CDR3 DNA follows: TGTGCCAGCAGTGGGGACGGATTTAATCAGCCCCAGCATTTT. Translated: CASSGDGFNQPQHF.

The sample holds a few counts of this clonotype. The chain carries TRBV6-1 and TRBJ2-3; tentatively, D is TRBD2 (6 bases). This CDR3 comprises 16 residues. Per the germline V gene, CDR1 is MNHNS and CDR2 is SASEGT. Deletions cut 6 bases from V and 1 base from J, with 17 bases between. This CDR3 reads CASSAPIGEGTDTQYF. CDR3 DNA: TGTGCCAGCAGCGCCCCAATAGGGGAGGGCACAGATACGCAGTATTTT.

This clonotype was observed a few times. This chain joins TRBV6-5 and TRBJ2-2, with 8 nucleotides matching TRBD1. The V and J ends lost 5 bases and 8 bases, in that order; junction bases with no gene match: 13. The CDR3 covers 16 residues. In germline, CDR1 is MNHEY, CDR2 SVGAGI. As DNA, the CDR3 is TGTGCCAGCAGTCCGGACAGGGCCCCCGTGGGGGGGGAGCTGTTTTTT. As protein: CASSPDRAPVGGELFF.

The sample holds a few counts of this clonotype. The V and J genes are TRBV7-6 and TRBJ1-5; D is ambiguous. This CDR3 is 13 amino acids long. Trimming shortened V by 2 bases and J by 15 bases, and 17 bases separated the two germline ends. The V gene's germline CDR1 is SGHVS and CDR2 FNYEAQ. The CDR3 DNA is TGTGCCAGCAGCTTACTTTTTGACCGCGAGTGGCATTTT. Amino acid sequence: CASSLLFDREWHF.

This clonotype was observed a handful of times. The genes are TRBV7-9 and TRBJ1-1; D uncertain. CDR1 is SEHNR and CDR2 is FQNEAQ in the germline V gene (reference sequence). The CDR3 is made up of 14 amino acids. V was pared by 1 base and J by 6 bases, with 12 bases between. Here the CDR3 DNA reads TGTGCCAGCAGCTTAGAGGTTCGGCAGGCTGAAGCTTTCTTT. Its protein product is CASSLEVRQAEAFF. The variable domain in full, completed from reference TRBV7-9 and TRBJ1-1, reads DTGVSQNPRHKITKRGQNVTFRCDPISEHNRLYWYRQTLGQGPEFLTYFQNEAQLEKSRLLSDRFSAERPKGSFSTLEIQRTEQGDSAMYLCASSLEVRQAEAFFGQGTRLTVV.